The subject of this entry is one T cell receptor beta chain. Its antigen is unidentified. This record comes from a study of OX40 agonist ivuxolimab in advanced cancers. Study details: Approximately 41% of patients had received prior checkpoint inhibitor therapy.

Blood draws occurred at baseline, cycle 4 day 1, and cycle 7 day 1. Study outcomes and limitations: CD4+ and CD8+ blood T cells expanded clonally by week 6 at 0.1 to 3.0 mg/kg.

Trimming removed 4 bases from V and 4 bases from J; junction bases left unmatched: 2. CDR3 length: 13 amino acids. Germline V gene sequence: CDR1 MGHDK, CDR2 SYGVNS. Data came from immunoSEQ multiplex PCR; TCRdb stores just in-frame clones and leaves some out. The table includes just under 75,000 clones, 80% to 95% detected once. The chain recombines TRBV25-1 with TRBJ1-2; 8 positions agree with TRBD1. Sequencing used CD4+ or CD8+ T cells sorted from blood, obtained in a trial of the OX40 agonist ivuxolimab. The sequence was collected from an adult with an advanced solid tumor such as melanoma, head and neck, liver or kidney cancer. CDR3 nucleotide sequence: TGTGCCAGCAGTGCACAGGGGGGCTATGGCTACACCTTC. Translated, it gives CASSAQGGYGYTF.